The rows below give T cell receptor beta chains drawn from one sample of a study of response to subunit inactivated influenza vaccine. TCRdb re-derived calls from the RT-PCR reads in MiXCR, one entry per CDR3 protein. The profile shows approximately 310,000 distinct CDR3 sequences, about a fifth of them singletons. Sequenced material: PBMCs from blood, taken 21 months after vaccination. These receptors all stem from a man between 50 and 75 years old who received an inactivated influenza vaccine. Each CDR3 is given with its conserved first and last residue.

>TRBV4-2|TRBJ2-5
CASSRGGSETQYF
>TRBV20-1|TRBJ2-1
CSTTSPGTNEQFF
>TRBV28|TRBJ1-1
CASRPSAGQGATEAFF
>TRBV2|TRBJ1-5
CASTRQGFSNQPQHF
>TRBV5-1|TRBJ1-2
CASSSSTENYGYTF
>TRBV6-5|TRBJ2-1
CASSYGGRDRGFTEQFF
>TRBV27|TRBJ1-2
CASSLREGYGYTF
>TRBV6-2/TRBV6-3|TRBJ2-1
CASSYSGAGGNEQFF
>TRBV15|TRBJ1-2
CATSRATNYGYTF
>TRBV28|TRBJ1-1
CASSFRGLSTEAFF
>TRBV7-2|TRBJ1-4
CASSQGQGGGEKLFF
>TRBV7-2|TRBJ2-7
CASSLHSGADYEQYF
>TRBV20-1|TRBJ1-5
CSAGLTGGNQPQHF
>TRBV29-1|TRBJ2-3
CSVEEQGKRYTQYF
>TRBV19|TRBJ2-2
CASSTPGGTGELFF
>TRBV28|TRBJ2-3
CASSPTGLGVTDTQYF
>TRBV3-1|TRBJ2-6
CASGDRFSGANVLTF
>TRBV29-1|TRBJ2-1
CSVVPRRNEQFF
>TRBV6-2/TRBV6-3|TRBJ1-3
CASRSTGRNTIYF
>TRBV5-6|TRBJ1-2
CARSPGTEGYTF
>TRBV30|TRBJ1-3
CAWDPVGSGNTIYF
>TRBV12-3/TRBV12-4|TRBJ1-2
CASSSYREDYGYTF
>TRBV6-1|TRBJ2-1
CASSENWPGVYNEQFF
>TRBV6-1|TRBJ1-2
CASSSPTQRYGYTF
>TRBV19|TRBJ1-2
CASSARDSINYGYTF
>TRBV28|TRBJ2-4
CASSLTSLAKNIQYF
>TRBV15|TRBJ2-3
CATSREPDRGTDTQYF
>TRBV5-1|TRBJ2-3
CASSLEVLQVVADTQYF
>TRBV28|TRBJ2-5
CASQGLPRRQYF
>TRBV5-1|TRBJ1-2
CASSSEGVNGYTF
>TRBV11-2|TRBJ1-2
CASSLSAGSRTSSYGYTF
>TRBV14|TRBJ2-1
CASSHTGYSSYNEQFF
>TRBV7-2|TRBJ1-2
CASSLDSGINYGYTF
>TRBV6-2/TRBV6-3|TRBJ2-4
CASSKSQGPTSLAKNIQYF
>TRBV20-1|TRBJ1-4
CSARGANEKLFF
>TRBV12-2|TRBJ1-1
CASRLASQGWVNTEAFF
>TRBV5-6|TRBJ1-2
CASSVDSVYYGYTF
>TRBV29-1|TRBJ2-3
CSVDLRGTDTQYF
>TRBV28|TRBJ1-3
CASSTGQSSRNTIYF
>TRBV4-3|TRBJ1-2
CASSQEGRRGRGYTF
>TRBV5-5|TRBJ2-7
CASSFPGRTAYEQYF
>TRBV28|TRBJ2-1
CASSLYDRGITGDEQFF
>TRBV5-1|TRBJ1-4
CASSSRGDGEKLFF
>TRBV27|TRBJ2-1
CASSLSVKTNEQFF
>TRBV7-2|TRBJ2-1
CASSLGGDEQFF